The clone carrying this TCR beta chain was seen just once. Per germline, CDR1 SGHKS and CDR2 YYEKEE (reference sequence). V was trimmed by 0 bases and J by 3 bases, leaving 3 bases between them. The CDR3 loop spans 13 amino acids. Assay used: immunoSEQ multiplex PCR; TCRdb lists only in-frame clones, some missing. This sample has around 84,000 clones, with roughly nine tenths found just once. This sample stems from a study of T cell responses to AZD1222 COVID-19 vaccine. Study-wide background: Second-dose recipients at about 4 or about 12 weeks were treated as one pooled group.

This TCR came from an adult in good health. The rearrangement joins TRBV5-5 to TRBJ1-4, with D unclear. The sample in question was peripheral blood, obtained on day 0 of AZD1222 vaccination. The CDR3 coding sequence is TGTGCCAGCAGCTTGGGGGCTAATGAAAAACTGTTTTTT. It specifies CASSLGANEKLFF.